The sequence of this T cell receptor beta chain was determined in a study of shared clonotypes between healthy human individuals. Germline V lookup: CDR1 ENHRY, CDR2 SYGVKD. The CDR3 has 17 amino acids. The V and J ends lost 4 bases and 0 bases, in that order; junction bases with no gene match: 9. Naive CD8 cells lacked CD45RO, underwent positive selection for CCR7 and left out terminally differentiated effector memory CD45RA+ cells. Sequencing was performed with immunoSEQ multiplex PCR; in TCRdb, only in-frame clones are kept and a portion is missing. Counted here are about 550,000 clones, nearly 97% occurring once; the ten biggest clones make up 0.085% to 0.11%.

The source of this sequence is a woman aged 30 to 39 in good health. The chain employs TRBV10-3 and TRBJ1-3, with TRBD1 matching over 7 bases. Sequenced input: naive CD8+ T cells sorted from blood. CDR3 DNA: TGTGCCATCAGTGCTGGCACCCGGGACAGCTCTGGAAACACCATATATTTT. Translating gives CAISAGTRDSSGNTIYF.